One sample yielded the 29 T cell receptor beta chains listed below, sequenced in a study of Graves' ophthalmopathy and Graves' hyperthyroidism (dated by TCRdb to the late 2010s). The sequencer listed for this sample is Illumina HiSeq 2000. TCR beta CDR3 regions were amplified from RNA transcripts for repertoire sequencing. A first-round RT-PCR used HTBI primers with the Qiagen OneStep RT-PCR kit, followed by a second-round multiplex PCR, size selection and purification. TCRdb reanalyzed the raw reads on its own, using fastp at Q25 for trimming and MiXCR for clone calling, and kept in-frame beta chains. Rows merge per CDR3 protein into single entries with the most common DNA and genes. A total of about 370,000 distinct CDR3 sequences appear in this sample, 17% of them only once. 2% to 3% of the sample goes to the ten largest clones. The specimen was peripheral blood. The receptors originated from an adult woman with stable Graves' hyperthyroidism.

This clonotype was picked up a small number of times. The chain employs TRBV4-1 and TRBJ2-5, with 9 bases that match TRBD1. Per the germline V gene, CDR1 is MGHRA and CDR2 is YSYEKL. This CDR3 is 15 amino acids long. The V segment lost 0 bases and the J segment 4 bases; nucleotides outside the gene matches: 3. The DNA of the CDR3 is TGCGCCAGCAGCCAAGAGCGGGGACAGGGAGAGACCCAGTACTTC. Protein product: CASSQERGQGETQYF.

In this sample, this clonotype turned up many times. The CDR3: CATSNPQGQPNQPQHF. CDR3 bases: TGTGCCACCAGCAACCCTCAGGGGCAACCCAATCAGCCCCAGCATTTT. The chain has TRBV15 and TRBJ1-5; D possibly corresponds to TRBD1 (6 bases). The CDR3 runs 16 residues. Trimming shortened V by 4 bases and J by 3 bases, and 16 bases separated the two germline ends. The germline gives CDR1 LNHNV, CDR2 YYDKDF (reference sequence).

There are many counts of this clonotype. This chain joins TRBV11-1 and TRBJ1-1; D is unresolved. The V gene's germline CDR1 is SGHAT and CDR2 FQDESV (reference sequence). The V and J ends lost 3 bases and 1 base respectively, with 15 bases between them. The CDR3 runs 16 residues. The CDR3 loop reads CASSLFGSGPNTEAFF. DNA for the CDR3: TGTGCCAGCAGCTTGTTTGGTTCAGGCCCGAACACTGAAGCTTTCTTT. Filled out from reference TRBV11-1 and TRBJ1-1, the complete variable domain reads EAEVAQSPRYKITEKSQAVAFWCDPISGHATLYWYRQILGQGPELLVQFQDESVVDDSQLPKDRFSAERLKGVDSTLKIQPAELGDSAMYLCASSLFGSGPNTEAFFGQGTRLTVV.

The sample holds many counts of this clonotype. The CDR3 here is CASSAQGTISYEQYF. CDR3 nucleotides: TGTGCCAGCAGTGCCCAAGGGACTATCTCCTACGAGCAGTACTTC. The chain links TRBV6-1 to TRBJ2-7, with TRBD2 matching over 7 bases. The trim removed 4 bases at V and 0 bases at J, leaving 6 bases unmatched. Germline V gene lookup returns CDR1 MNHNS and CDR2 SASEGT. CDR3 length equals 15 residues.

This clonotype was counted between two and nine times. The chain carries TRBV20-1 and TRBJ1-5; D may be TRBD1 (6 bases). Looked up from germline, CDR1 is DFQATT and CDR2 is SNEGSKA (reference sequence). Trimming took off 6 bases at V and 3 bases at J, with 9 bases between the two ends. The CDR3 contains 12 residues. The CDR3 protein is CSAGGSNQPQHF. The CDR3 bases are TGCAGTGCAGGGGGATCCAATCAGCCCCAGCATTTT.

There are many counts of this clonotype. A read error is possible here, since a much larger clone lies one base away. The rearrangement links TRBV28 to TRBJ1-1, with 9 bases aligning to TRBD1. The CDR3 is 15 amino acids. Unmatched junction bases numbered 14, after V lost 5 bases and J lost 10 bases. Germline V gene sequence: CDR1 MDHEN, CDR2 SYDVKM. As DNA, the CDR3 is TGTGCCAGCAGTACCTTTTACAGGGGGCGGCTTGGAGCTTTCTTT. Protein: CASSTFYRGRLGAFF.

This clonotype appeared many times. V gene TRBV6-2 or TRBV6-3 combines with J gene TRBJ1-6, with TRBD1 identical over 8 bases. The germline V gene encodes CDR1 MNHEY and CDR2 SVGEGT. Trimming removed 0 bases from V and 4 bases from J; junction bases left unmatched: 5. The CDR3 contains 17 residues. CDR3 bases: TGTGCCAGCAGTTACTCACCGACAGGGGTTTATAATTCACCCCTCCACTTT. The encoded protein is CASSYSPTGVYNSPLHF.

This clonotype was counted at least ten times. The chain recombines TRBV7-2 with TRBJ1-1, with D perhaps TRBD1 (6 bases). CDR1 is SGHTA, CDR2 FQGNSA, per germline. CDR3 size: 16 residues. Deletions cut 5 bases from V and 0 bases from J, with 16 bases between. The chain's CDR3 is CASSPMDRVMNTEAFF. For the CDR3, the DNA is TGTGCCAGCAGCCCTATGGACAGAGTCATGAACACTGAAGCTTTCTTT.

This clonotype was recorded many times. The DNA of the CDR3 is TGTGCCAGCAGTGCTACAGTCGGAGCTTTCTTT. Translated, it gives CASSATVGAFF. The J gene is TRBJ1-1, the V gene TRBV28; no definite D call. Per the germline V gene, CDR1 is MDHEN and CDR2 is SYDVKM. V was trimmed by 5 bases and J by 10 bases, leaving 11 bases between them. There are 11 residues in the CDR3.

This clonotype was counted many times. The gene calls are TRBV4-1 and TRBJ2-7; 10 nucleotides line up with TRBD2. CDR1 is MGHRA and CDR2 is YSYEKL in the germline V gene. With V trimmed by 6 bases and J by 8 bases, 7 bases remained unmatched. The CDR3 sequence is 13 residues long. The CDR3 nucleotides read TGCGCCAGCAGTTTCCTAGCGGGAGAACAGCAGTACTTC. Translating gives CASSFLAGEQQYF.

This clonotype was seen repeatedly, ten times or more. This chain connects TRBV13 to TRBJ1-1; the D gene is possibly TRBD1 (5 bases). The germline V and J ends were trimmed by 2 bases and 9 bases, with 19 bases remaining between them. Germline values: CDR1 PRHDT, CDR2 FYEKMQ (reference sequence). The CDR3 consists of 15 residues. The CDR3: CASSLKNPGPTKAFF. Written as DNA, the CDR3 is TGTGCCAGCAGCTTAAAAAATCCGGGACCCACAAAAGCTTTCTTT.

V usage is TRBV28 and J usage is TRBJ2-7; no clear D. The CDR3 covers 14 residues. Germline-derived CDR1 and CDR2 are MDHEN and SYDVKM. The V end was cut by 5 bases, the J end by 2 bases, with 13 bases between. The CDR3 DNA reads TGTGCCAGCAGTCCCCGCGGAGAAACCTACGAGCAGTACTTC. Translation: CASSPRGETYEQYF.

This clonotype was detected ten times or more. The chain couples TRBV28 to TRBJ1-1; D ambiguous. The V end lost 6 bases, the J end lost 0 bases, and 5 bases lay between the germline ends. Germline-derived CDR1 and CDR2 are MDHEN and SYDVKM. The CDR3 runs 12 residues. The chain's CDR3 is CASRGVNTEAFF. In DNA form, the CDR3 reads TGTGCCAGCAGGGGAGTGAACACTGAAGCTTTCTTT.

This clonotype was counted ten times or more. The rearrangement uses TRBV28 and TRBJ1-5; D gene unclear. Germline CDR1 and CDR2: MDHEN and SYDVKM. The CDR3 sequence is 13 residues long. V lost 2 bases and J lost 9, with 11 bases in between. The CDR3 is CASSLNRLRPQHF. DNA for the CDR3: TGTGCCAGCAGTTTAAACAGATTGAGGCCCCAGCATTTT.

Ten or more counts support this clonotype. The chain recombines TRBV27 with TRBJ2-7; 7 positions match TRBD2. The germline V gene has CDR1 MNHEY and CDR2 SMNVEV (reference sequence). The CDR3 contains 15 residues. V shed 4 bases and J 1 base; nucleotides not matched to a gene: 7. The chain's CDR3 is CASSSERRGSYEQYF. For the CDR3, the DNA is TGTGCCAGCAGTTCAGAGCGGCGGGGGTCCTACGAGCAGTACTTC.

This clonotype was seen ten or more times. V is TRBV11-2 and J is TRBJ2-1; 7 positions agree with TRBD2. The length of the CDR3 is 14 residues. V was clipped by 6 bases and J by 7 bases; unmatched bases: 9. Germline CDR1 SGHAT, CDR2 FQNNGV. The CDR3 DNA sequence: TGTGCCAGCAGTTCCCGACTAGCCGGGAATGAGCAGTTCTTC. Translating it yields CASSSRLAGNEQFF.

At least ten counts were recorded for this clonotype. Sequence at one end of the junction differs from germline and may be a read error. V gene TRBV25-1 combines with J gene TRBJ2-5, with a tentative D call TRBD1 (5 bases). Per germline, CDR1 MGHDK and CDR2 SYGVNS. This CDR3 contains 14 residues. The DNA of the CDR3 is TGTGCCAGCAGTGAATACGTGGGGCCGGAGACCCAGTGCTTC. Its protein product is CASSEYVGPETQCF.

This rearrangement joins TRBV12-3 or TRBV12-4 to TRBJ1-2; no reliable D call. This CDR3 is 13 amino acids long. V gave up 6 bases and J gave up 8 bases, with 16 bases separating them. The CDR3 loop is CASRRPTERGYTF. For the CDR3, the DNA is TGTGCCAGCAGACGCCCGACTGAGAGGGGCTACACCTTC.

This clonotype came up many times. The chain couples TRBV27 to TRBJ2-2, with 7 nucleotides matching TRBD1. The CDR3 contains 19 residues. CDR1 and CDR2 from the germline V gene are MNHEY and SMNVEV (reference sequence). Trimming took 7 bases from V and 2 from J; bases not matched to a gene: 19. The CDR3 nucleotides are TGTGCCAGCAAGGTTCTAAACCAATATGGGACAGCTAACACCGGGGAGCTGTTTTTT. Translating it yields CASKVLNQYGTANTGELFF.

This clonotype showed up many times. The chain combines TRBV30 with TRBJ2-7; 9 nucleotides line up with TRBD2. CDR1 and CDR2 (germline): GTSNPN, SVGIG (reference sequence). V lost 8 bases, J lost 2 bases, and 13 bases stayed unmatched. This CDR3 has 15 residues. The CDR3 sequence is CAIRGSGRTTYEQYF. The CDR3 coding sequence is TGTGCCATCCGGGGTAGCGGGAGAACTACCTACGAGCAGTACTTC.

This clonotype occurred many times. V and J are TRBV7-9 and TRBJ2-7, with TRBD1 matching over 7 bases. Trimming removed 1 base from V and 3 bases from J; junction bases left unmatched: 3. CDR3 length: 14 amino acids. The germline V gene has CDR1 SEHNR and CDR2 FQNEAQ (reference sequence). The CDR3 reads CASSLEGQSYEQYF. CDR3 coding DNA: TGTGCCAGCAGCTTAGAGGGACAGAGCTACGAGCAGTACTTC.

This clonotype was observed at least ten times. The gene calls are TRBV19 and TRBJ2-7, with 7 bases fitting TRBD1. Germline V gene sequence: CDR1 LNHDA, CDR2 SQIVND (reference sequence). With V trimmed by 4 bases and J by 10 bases, 13 bases remained unmatched. CDR3 length equals 14 residues. This chain's CDR3 is CASSTRGGDREQYF. CDR3 nucleotide sequence: TGTGCCAGTAGTACCCGAGGAGGTGACAGGGAACAGTACTTC.

This clonotype has a count of ten or more. The V gene is TRBV19, the J gene TRBJ2-4; no firm D call. Trimming shortened V by 3 bases and J by 0 bases, and 15 bases separated the two germline ends. The germline gives CDR1 LNHDA, CDR2 SQIVND (reference sequence). This CDR3 region has 17 residues. Here the CDR3 DNA reads TGTGCCAGTAGTATCCGTGGCAGAACGCTAGCCAAAAACATTCAGTACTTC. Protein: CASSIRGRTLAKNIQYF.

The gene calls are TRBV12-3 or TRBV12-4 and TRBJ2-5, with 10 bases fitting TRBD2. V was pared by 4 bases and J by 4 bases, with 3 bases of the junction left unmatched. This CDR3 region has 14 residues. CDR3 protein: CASSSVAGGETQYF. The CDR3 DNA reads TGTGCCAGCAGTTCCGTAGCGGGGGGAGAGACCCAGTACTTC.

This clonotype has at least ten counts. The chain employs TRBV24-1 and TRBJ1-1, with 7 bases lining up with TRBD1. The germline V gene has CDR1 KGHDR and CDR2 SFDVKD. With V trimmed by 7 bases and J by 3 bases, 4 bases remained unmatched. The CDR3 is 13 amino acids. Written as DNA, the CDR3 is TGTGCCACCAGGCGGGACAGCTACACTGAAGCTTTCTTT. It translates to CATRRDSYTEAFF.

There are a few counts of this clonotype. The J gene is TRBJ2-5, the V gene TRBV4-1, with D perhaps matching TRBD1 (5 bases). The CDR3 contains 15 residues. The germline V and J ends were trimmed by 2 bases and 5 bases, with 15 bases remaining between them. Germline CDR1 is MGHRA and CDR2 is YSYEKL. CDR3 residues: CASSQRVRAGETQYF. For the CDR3, the DNA is TGCGCCAGCAGCCAAAGGGTCAGGGCCGGGGAGACCCAGTACTTC.

In this sample, this clonotype turned up a few times. The chain is built from TRBV20-1 and TRBJ2-2; D is unclear. This CDR3 has 12 residues. Germline-derived CDR1 and CDR2 are DFQATT and SNEGSKA (reference sequence). V was clipped by 0 bases and J by 6 bases, with 5 bases between them. The CDR3 loop reads CSARDPPGELFF. CDR3 sequence (DNA): TGCAGTGCTAGAGATCCCCCCGGGGAGCTGTTTTTT.

This clonotype has a count of ten or more. V and J are TRBV14 and TRBJ2-7; maybe TRBD1 (5 bases). The germline V gene has CDR1 SGHDN and CDR2 FVKESK. The CDR3 spans 14 residues. The germline V and J ends were trimmed by 8 bases and 2 bases, with 16 bases remaining between them. The CDR3 loop reads CASRKGAEAYEQYF. The CDR3 bases are TGTGCCAGCCGAAAAGGGGCAGAAGCCTACGAGCAGTACTTC.

This clonotype showed up many times. The chain recombines TRBV25-1 with TRBJ2-7, with D maybe TRBD1 (7 bases). The length of the CDR3 is 17 residues. V was shortened by 8 bases and J by 1 base, with 24 bases between the two germline ends. Germline V lookup: CDR1 MGHDK, CDR2 SYGVNS. CDR3 protein: CASSPTRGTAKSYEQYF. CDR3 sequence (DNA): TGTGCCAGCTCCCCGACCCGGGGGACAGCGAAATCCTACGAGCAGTACTTC.